This entry concerns a single T cell receptor (beta chain). TCRdb keeps only in-frame clones here, not all; method: immunoSEQ multiplex PCR. The data hold around 34,000 clones, with about nine tenths observed a single time. In every patient, relapse followed autologous stem cell transplantation, while exposure to brentuximab vedotin differed. Isolation of CD4+ T cells from thawed PBMCs was performed by magnetic negative selection. Germline V gene lookup returns CDR1 SGHRS and CDR2 YFSETQ. The CDR3 contains 14 residues. V was cut by 0 bases and J by 2 bases, with 8 bases left in between. This specimen belongs to a study of PD-1 blockade in classical Hodgkin lymphoma.

This TCR came from a human donor with classical Hodgkin lymphoma. V and J are TRBV5-1 and TRBJ1-1; no clear D. Here the sequenced sample was CD4+ T cells from blood, taken at baseline. The CDR3 DNA follows: TGCGCCAGCAGCTTGGGGCAGATAAACACTGAAGCTTTCTTT. Translated, it gives CASSLGQINTEAFF. Full variable domain (remainder filled in from reference TRBV5-1 and TRBJ1-1): KAGVTQTPRYLIKTRGQQVTLSCSPISGHRSVSWYQQTPGQGLQFLFEYFSETQRNKGNFPGRFSGRQFSNSRSEMNVSTLELGDSALYLCASSLGQINTEAFFGQGTRLTVV.